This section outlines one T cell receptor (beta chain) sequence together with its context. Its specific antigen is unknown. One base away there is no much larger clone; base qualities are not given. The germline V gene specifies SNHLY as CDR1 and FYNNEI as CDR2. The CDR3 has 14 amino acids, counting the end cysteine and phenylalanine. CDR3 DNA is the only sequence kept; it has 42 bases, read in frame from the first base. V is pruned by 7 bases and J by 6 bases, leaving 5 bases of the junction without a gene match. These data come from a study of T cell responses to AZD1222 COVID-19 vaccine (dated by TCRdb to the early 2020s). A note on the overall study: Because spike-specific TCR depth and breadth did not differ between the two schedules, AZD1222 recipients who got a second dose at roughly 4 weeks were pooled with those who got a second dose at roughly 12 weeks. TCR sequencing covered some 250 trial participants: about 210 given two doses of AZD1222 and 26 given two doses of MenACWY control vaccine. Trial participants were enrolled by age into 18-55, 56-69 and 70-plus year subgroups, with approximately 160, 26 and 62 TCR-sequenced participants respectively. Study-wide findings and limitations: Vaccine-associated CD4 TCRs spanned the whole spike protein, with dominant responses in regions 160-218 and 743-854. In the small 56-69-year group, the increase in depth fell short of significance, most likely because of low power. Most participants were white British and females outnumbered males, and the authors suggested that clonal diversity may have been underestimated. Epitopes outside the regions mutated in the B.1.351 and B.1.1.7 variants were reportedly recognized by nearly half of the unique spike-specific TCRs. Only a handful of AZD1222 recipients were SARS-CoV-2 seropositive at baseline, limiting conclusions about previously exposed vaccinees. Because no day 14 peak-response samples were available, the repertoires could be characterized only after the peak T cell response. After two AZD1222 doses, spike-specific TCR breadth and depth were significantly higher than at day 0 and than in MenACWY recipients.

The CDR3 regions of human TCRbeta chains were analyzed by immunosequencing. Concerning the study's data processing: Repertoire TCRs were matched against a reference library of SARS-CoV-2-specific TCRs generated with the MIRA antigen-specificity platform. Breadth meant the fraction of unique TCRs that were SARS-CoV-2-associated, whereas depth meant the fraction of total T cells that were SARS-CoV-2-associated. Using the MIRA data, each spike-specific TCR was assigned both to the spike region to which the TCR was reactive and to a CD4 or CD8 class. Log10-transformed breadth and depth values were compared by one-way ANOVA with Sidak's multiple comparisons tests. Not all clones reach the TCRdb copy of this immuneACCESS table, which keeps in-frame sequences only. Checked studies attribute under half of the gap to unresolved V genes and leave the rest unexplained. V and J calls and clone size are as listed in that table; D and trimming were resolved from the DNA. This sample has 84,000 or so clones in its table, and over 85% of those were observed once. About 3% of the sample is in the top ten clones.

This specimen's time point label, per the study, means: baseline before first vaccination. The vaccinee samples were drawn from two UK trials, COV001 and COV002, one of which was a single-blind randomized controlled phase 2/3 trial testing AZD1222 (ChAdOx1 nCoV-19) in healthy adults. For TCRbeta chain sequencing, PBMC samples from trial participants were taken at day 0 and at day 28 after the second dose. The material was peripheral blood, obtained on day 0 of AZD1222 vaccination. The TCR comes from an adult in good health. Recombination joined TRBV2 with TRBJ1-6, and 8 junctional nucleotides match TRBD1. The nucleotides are TGTGCCAGCAACCACGGACAGGGTAATTCACCCCTCCACTTT. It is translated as CASNHGQGNSPLHF.